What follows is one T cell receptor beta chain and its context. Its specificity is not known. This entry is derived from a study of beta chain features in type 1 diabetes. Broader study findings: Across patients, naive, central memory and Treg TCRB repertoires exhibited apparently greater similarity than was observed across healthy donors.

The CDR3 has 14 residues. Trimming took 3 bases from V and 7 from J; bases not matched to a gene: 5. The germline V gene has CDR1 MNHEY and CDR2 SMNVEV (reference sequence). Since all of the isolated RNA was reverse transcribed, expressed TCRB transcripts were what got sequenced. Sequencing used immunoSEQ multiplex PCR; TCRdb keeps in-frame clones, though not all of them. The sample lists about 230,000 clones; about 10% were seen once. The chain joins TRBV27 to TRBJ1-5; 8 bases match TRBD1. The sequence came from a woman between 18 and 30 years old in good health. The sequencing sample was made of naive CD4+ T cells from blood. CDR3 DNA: TGTGCCAGCAGTTTCCAGACAGGGGAACAGCCCCAGCATTTT. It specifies CASSFQTGEQPQHF.